This T cell receptor (beta chain) was sequenced in a study of blood T cells in healthy people across ages. General observations from the study: Donor CMV status, an unknown factor, possibly confounded changes in expanded clonotypes. TCR beta diversity tracked closely with naive T cell percentage.

It was with a sample-barcoded 5' primer and a J-beta primer mix that a second PCR of roughly 7 to 12 cycles was run. From the 5' RACE reads, TCRdb called clonotypes with MiXCR, one entry per CDR3 protein. This table holds about 1.4 million distinct CDR3 sequences, 59% found once. Each donor supplied roughly 9.2 milliliters of peripheral blood. Turning to this clonotype: The antigen remains unidentified.

The CDR3 covers 15 residues. The germline gives CDR1 MGHRA, CDR2 YSYEKL. The V end was cut by 4 bases, the J end by 6 bases, with 17 bases between. This clonotype was sampled from a man younger than 35 in good health. This chain links TRBV4-1 with TRBJ2-3, with a possible D match to TRBD2 (6 bases). The sample was blood. The CDR3 loop reads CASSRPPAGGDTQYF. The DNA for the CDR3 is TGCGCCAGCAGCCGGCCCCCAGCGGGTGGTGATACGCAGTATTTT.